The 21 T cell receptor beta chains listed next were all sequenced from one sample in a study of T-cell memory formation after mild COVID-19. TCRdb called the 5' RACE reads again in MiXCR, with one record for every CDR3 protein. The sample yields around 260,000 distinct CDR3 sequences, 15% to 20% seen once. What was sequenced was PBMCs or a T cell subset sorted from them (not recorded which). The receptors were sampled from a man in his late teens or twenties who had mild COVID-19 (a few samples of this study predate the infection). Cell type and time point are not known.

The chain is built from TRBV12-3 or TRBV12-4 and TRBJ2-3, with D unresolved. This CDR3 has 16 residues. Between the trimmed V and J ends, which lost 3 bases and 1 base, there was a span of 14 bases. This CDR3 is CASSFHRASGTDTQYF. Written as DNA, the CDR3 is TGTGCCAGCAGTTTCCACCGGGCCTCTGGCACAGATACGCAGTATTTT.

The chain has TRBV20-1 and TRBJ1-4; 7 bases line up with TRBD1. Per the germline V gene, CDR1 is DFQATT and CDR2 is SNEGSKA (reference sequence). The CDR3 covers 15 residues. The trim removed 5 bases at V and 0 bases at J, leaving 6 bases unmatched. CDR3 DNA sequence: TGCAGTGCTTGGGACAGCGATGCAACTAATGAAAAACTGTTTTTT. Encoded protein: CSAWDSDATNEKLFF.

The genes are TRBV4-1 and TRBJ2-3; possibly TRBD1 for D (7 bases). The CDR3 contains 16 residues. Germline V gene lookup returns CDR1 MGHRA and CDR2 YSYEKL. V was trimmed by 1 base and J by 2 bases, leaving 13 bases between them. CDR3 sequence (DNA): TGCGCCAGCAGCCAAGGGGGGGACAGTTACACAGATACGCAGTATTTT. Protein: CASSQGGDSYTDTQYF.

The V gene is TRBV25-1, the J gene TRBJ1-3; TRBD1 might be the D (6 bases). CDR1 is MGHDK and CDR2 is SYGVNS in the germline V gene. The CDR3 covers 15 residues. Trimming stripped 3 bases from V and 4 bases from J, with 13 bases between. CDR3 sequence reads: CASSDPRGTGNTIYF. The CDR3 DNA is TGTGCCAGCAGTGATCCCCGGGGGACAGGAAACACCATATATTTT.

This clonotype has just a few counts. The CDR3 is CSAWDRAQPQHF. The CDR3 region has the DNA TGCAGTGCGTGGGACAGGGCCCAGCCCCAGCATTTT. The chain recombines TRBV20-1 with TRBJ1-5, with 9 nucleotides matching TRBD1. Trimming at V came to 6 bases and at J to 7 bases, leaving 4 bases not matched to a gene. The CDR3 totals 12 residues. Germline-derived CDR1 and CDR2 are DFQATT and SNEGSKA (reference sequence).

This clonotype occurred many times. The chain joins TRBV29-1 to TRBJ2-5, with D perhaps assigned TRBD1 or TRBD2 (6 bases each). Germline V gene sequence: CDR1 SQVTM, CDR2 ANQGSEA. The CDR3 is made up of 12 amino acids. The V end was cut by 6 bases, the J end by 3 bases, with 11 bases between. The CDR3 bases are TGCAGCGTCCGAAGGGGGGAAGAGACCCAGTACTTC. Its protein product is CSVRRGEETQYF.

This clonotype was observed at least ten times. This chain links TRBV12-3 or TRBV12-4 with TRBJ1-5; D might be TRBD1 (5 bases). The CDR3 runs to 24 residues. Trimming cost V 3 bases and J 6 bases, with 42 bases left between them. In DNA form, the CDR3 reads TGTGCCAGCAGTTTCAGGCAGGGTTATCCCCCACGAATGGGGCGGCCCGACGCAGGTCAGCCCCAGCATTTT. Its translation: CASSFRQGYPPRMGRPDAGQPQHF.

V and J are TRBV5-5 and TRBJ2-3, with 8 nucleotides matching TRBD2. Trimming removed 0 bases from V and 5 bases from J; junction bases left unmatched: 14. CDR3 size: 18 residues. CDR1 and CDR2 from the germline V gene are SGHKS and YYEKEE (reference sequence). CDR3 residues: CASSLESLAGGRGDTQYF. CDR3 bases: TGTGCCAGCAGCTTGGAGTCCCTCGCGGGGGGCCGCGGAGATACGCAGTATTTT. Full variable domain (outside the CDR3, taken from reference TRBV5-5 and TRBJ2-3): DAGVTQSPTHLIKTRGQQVTLRCSPISGHKSVSWYQQVLGQGPQFIFQYYEKEERGRGNFPDRFSARQFPNYSSELNVNALLLGDSALYLCASSLESLAGGRGDTQYFGPGTRLTVL.

This clonotype was observed at least ten times. This rearrangement joins TRBV5-1 to TRBJ2-7; the match to TRBD1 covers 9 bases. J gave up 5 bases and V 4 bases, and 10 bases lay outside the gene matches. Germline CDR1 SGHRS, CDR2 YFSETQ. There are 15 residues in the CDR3. CDR3 nucleotides: TGCGCCAGCAGCCCGGAAGGGACAGGGACCCACGAGCAGTACTTC. Amino acids: CASSPEGTGTHEQYF.

In this sample, this clonotype turned up a few times. This chain uses TRBV15 with TRBJ2-5; 10 positions agree with TRBD2. The V and J ends lost 2 bases and 1 base, in that order; junction bases with no gene match: 4. The CDR3 has 16 residues. CDR1 LNHNV and CDR2 YYDKDF come from the germline V gene (reference sequence). The CDR3 protein is CATSRLAGVIQETQYF. DNA for the CDR3: TGTGCCACCAGCAGACTAGCGGGGGTGATCCAAGAGACCCAGTACTTC.

This rearrangement joins TRBV5-1 to TRBJ2-1; 7 bases match TRBD1. V was clipped by 2 bases and J by 12 bases; unmatched bases: 14. Per germline, CDR1 SGHRS and CDR2 YFSETQ. This CDR3 has 15 amino acids. The CDR3 region has the DNA TGCGCCAGCAGCTTACCGGGACAGAGGGAACGTAGGCAGTTCTTC. Translated: CASSLPGQRERRQFF.

This clonotype was seen a few times. The chain carries TRBV5-1 and TRBJ2-3; 10 positions agree with TRBD2. Germline CDR1 reads SGHRS; CDR2 reads YFSETQ. The CDR3 contains 17 residues. V lost 1 base and J lost 5; bases outside the gene matches: 10. DNA for the CDR3: TGCGCCAGCAGCTTGAGGAGCGGGGGGGCTCTTAGAGATACGCAGTATTTT. Protein sequence: CASSLRSGGALRDTQYF.

This clonotype has a handful of counts. The V call is TRBV29-1, the J call TRBJ1-2, with D possibly TRBD1 on 6 matching bases. The germline V gene encodes CDR1 SQVTM and CDR2 ANQGSEA. V was trimmed by 0 bases and J by 5 bases, leaving 13 bases between them. The CDR3 is 14 amino acids. The CDR3 DNA reads as TGCAGCGTTGAAGATGGACAGAAAATTTATGGCTACACCTTC. This translates into CSVEDGQKIYGYTF.

The chain has TRBV5-5 and TRBJ1-2; 11 bases map to TRBD1. This CDR3 is built from 13 residues. The trim removed 6 bases at V and 7 bases at J, leaving 5 bases unmatched. CDR1 and CDR2 (germline): SGHKS, YYEKEE (reference sequence). Here the CDR3 DNA reads TGTGCCAGCACCGTGGACAGGGGGCTTGGCTACACCTTC. Translation gives CASTVDRGLGYTF.

This clonotype was recorded a few times. The chain has TRBV6-6 and TRBJ1-5; D is uncertain. The germline V gene encodes CDR1 MNHNY and CDR2 SVGAGI (reference sequence). The ends were cut back, 2 bases at V and 9 bases at J, with 11 bases in the middle. The CDR3 is made up of 13 amino acids. This CDR3 is CASSYGPVWPQHF. The CDR3 DNA follows: TGTGCCAGCAGTTACGGCCCCGTCTGGCCCCAGCATTTT.

This clonotype was observed a handful of times. V usage is TRBV13 and J usage is TRBJ1-2; TRBD1 matches 8 bases. Germline CDR1 PRHDT, CDR2 FYEKMQ (reference sequence). V lost 5 bases, J lost 1 base, and 9 bases stayed unmatched. There are 16 residues in the CDR3. The CDR3 nucleotides read TGTGCCAGCAGCCCAACCCGACAGGGGTTTAACTATGGCTACACCTTC. Protein sequence: CASSPTRQGFNYGYTF.

The chain employs TRBV5-6 and TRBJ1-2; D gene ambiguous. Germline lookup yields CDR1 SGHDT and CDR2 YYEEEE. The CDR3 is 13 amino acids. With 5 bases removed from V and 2 bases from J, the gap between germline ends came to 10 bases. The CDR3 loop reads CASRRTGNYGYTF. CDR3 nucleotides: TGTGCCAGCAGGCGGACGGGGAACTATGGCTACACCTTC.

This clonotype was seen many times. The chain joins TRBV9 to TRBJ2-2; TRBD1 is a possible D gene (6 bases). V lost 4 bases and J 6 bases, leaving 13 bases between the germline ends. CDR1 SGDLS and CDR2 YYNGEE come from the germline V gene. The CDR3 covers 14 residues. In DNA, the CDR3 is TGTGCCAGCAGCACGCGCAGGGGCGCCGGGGAGCTGTTTTTT. This codes for CASSTRRGAGELFF.

This clonotype has just a few counts. J is TRBJ2-3 and V is TRBV7-8; 9 bases are a match to TRBD1. The J segment lost 7 bases and the V segment lost 5 bases, leaving 7 bases of the junction unmatched. CDR1 and CDR2 from the germline V gene are SGHVS and FQNEAQ. The CDR3 contains 14 residues. The chain's CDR3 is CASSNKQGAYTQYF. DNA of the CDR3: TGTGCCAGCAGCAACAAACAGGGGGCGTATACGCAGTATTTT.

This chain connects TRBV6-5 to TRBJ1-1; D is possibly TRBD1 (5 bases). CDR3 size: 14 residues. The germline gives CDR1 MNHEY, CDR2 SVGAGI. Trimming took off 5 bases at V and 5 bases at J, with 15 bases between the two ends. The CDR3 bases are TGTGCCAGCAGTAGAGAGCCAGGGAGGACTGAAGCTTTCTTT. This gives the protein CASSREPGRTEAFF.

This chain joins TRBV11-2 and TRBJ2-2; D is perhaps TRBD1 or TRBD2 (5 bases each). V lost 9 bases and J 2 bases, leaving 13 bases between the germline ends. Germline V gives CDR1 SGHAT, CDR2 FQNNGV. This CDR3 region has 14 residues. The CDR3 protein is CASGVGVNTGELFF. The DNA for the CDR3 is TGTGCCAGTGGAGTGGGGGTCAACACCGGGGAGCTGTTTTTT. The full variable domain, its missing parts supplied by reference TRBV11-2 and TRBJ2-2, is EAGVAQSPRYKIIEKRQSVAFWCNPISGHATLYWYQQILGQGPKLLIQFQNNGVVDDSQLPKDRFSAERLKGVDSTLKIQPAKLEDSAVYLCASGVGVNTGELFFGEGSRLTVL.